This entry describes one T cell receptor beta chain. The record originates from a study of blood T cell repertoires in COVID-19. Background on the study: Samples taken during acute and convalescent COVID-19 were collected in the United States, Italy and Spain.

Study processing details: Amplification with reference gene primers provided the estimates of nucleated cell counts. Clones were sequenced by immunoSEQ multiplex PCR, and TCRdb holds only the in-frame ones, with some missing. V, J and clone size are taken as reported in that table, and D and trimming were inferred from the DNA itself. The sample carries 110,000 or so clones, around 85% recorded once. From germline, CDR1 is MNHEY and CDR2 SMNVEV (reference sequence). The CDR3 runs to 14 residues. With 4 bases clipped from V and 5 bases from J, the junction kept 3 bases outside the gene matches. The chain combines TRBV27 with TRBJ2-1, with 9 nucleotides matching TRBD2. Source material: peripheral blood. The sequence was collected from a man aged 60 to 69 with acute or convalescent COVID-19. Here the CDR3 DNA reads TGTGCCAGCAGTTCTAGCGGGACCCACAATGAGCAGTTCTTC. It codes for CASSSSGTHNEQFF.